This T cell receptor (beta chain) is drawn from a study of spatial heterogeneity in lung cancer. The wider study: The library had UMIs, and each TCR and UMI pair averaged more than ten raw reads. Overall study findings and caveats: Among blood samples, ubiquitous expanded tumor TCRs appeared more at resection than at follow-up.

This CDR3 spans 14 amino acids. The V gene lost 6 bases and the J gene lost 3 bases, with 14 bases spanning the gap. CDR1 and CDR2 from the germline V gene are DFQATT and SNEGSKA (reference sequence). This clonotype was detected ten times or more. Antigen unknown. Each CDR3 protein gets one entry after TCRdb re-called the 5' RACE reads with MiXCR. The sample yields around 40,000 distinct CDR3 sequences, around 5.8% seen once. Time point denoted: sample taken at primary tumor resection. Unsorted samples of tumor, nontumor lung or frozen PBMC had their whole RNA sequenced. The receptor was derived from a male donor with early-stage non-small cell lung cancer. The chain is built from TRBV20-1 and TRBJ1-4; no clear D. Source: PBMCs, taken at surgery. CDR3 sequence reads: CSARRVGSNEKLFF. In DNA form, the CDR3 reads TGCAGTGCGAGACGAGTTGGGTCTAATGAAAAACTGTTTTTT.